Below, one T cell receptor (beta chain) is given with its context. How the authors handled the data: Reference gene primer amplification gave estimated nucleated cell counts. Only in-frame clones appear in the TCRdb table, and some are missing; sequencing was by immunoSEQ multiplex PCR. Clone size and the V and J calls come from that table; the DNA yielded D and trimming. The sample carries approximately 290,000 clones, roughly 91% recorded once. This sample is part of a study of blood T cell repertoires in COVID-19. Overall study: Researchers got acute and convalescent COVID-19 samples from the United States, Italy and Spain. The cDNA or gDNA used as material had been derived from T cells, B-cell-depleted T cells, or PBMCs.

The germline CDR1 and CDR2 sequences are LNHDA and SQIVND (reference sequence). V trimming: 7 bases; J trimming: 3 bases; junction bases outside the gene matches: 8. The CDR3 contains 15 residues. The sequence was obtained from a man aged 25 to 45 with acute or convalescent COVID-19. J is TRBJ2-1 and V is TRBV19; TRBD2 aligns across 8 bases. Sequenced input: peripheral blood. CDR3 amino acids: CASTPTGGLYNEQFF. The CDR3 DNA reads as TGTGCCAGTACACCGACGGGGGGGCTCTACAATGAGCAGTTCTTC.